This T cell receptor beta chain was sequenced for a study of cytomegalovirus exposure and HLA in healthy donors. Study-level information: Of all 400 or so donors who were genotyped, about 80% belonged to the Caucasian-associated ancestry cluster.

About this clone: Its antigen is as yet unknown.

Every donor was a healthy person donating bone marrow. Broader study findings: TCR beta V segments were, for the most part, productive about 87% or about 30% of the time in an earlier analysis. Analyses of presence and absence presupposed an approximately uniform sequencing depth across donors.

PCR was performed using 60 Vbeta and 13 Jbeta primers. Assay: immunoSEQ multiplex PCR; the TCRdb copy retains only in-frame clones and omits some. The sample lists about 150,000 clones, 80% to 90% occurring once. The CDR3 has 19 residues. Unmatched junction bases numbered 8, after V lost 1 base and J lost 0 bases. CDR1 and CDR2 from the germline V gene are ENHRY and SYGVKD. This sequence was found in a girl under 18 in good health and CMV-seropositive. This sequence joins TRBV10-3 and TRBJ2-6; 8 positions agree with TRBD1. Specimen: PBMCs. CDR3 region: CAISEFKAGGNSGANVLTF. DNA of the CDR3: TGTGCCATCAGTGAGTTTAAAGCAGGGGGCAACTCTGGGGCCAACGTCCTGACTTTC.